A single T cell receptor (beta chain) is shown here with its context. This sample is drawn from a study of blood T cells in healthy people across ages. The CDR3 is 14 residues long. V dropped 5 bases and J dropped 2; count of bases not matched to a gene: 5. Looked up from germline, CDR1 is MNHEY and CDR2 is SVGAGI. Primed by a sample-barcoded 5' primer and a J-beta primer mix, a second PCR proceeded for about 6 to 11 cycles. TCRdb reanalysed the 5' RACE reads using MiXCR and keeps one entry per CDR3 protein. The table lists about 1 million distinct CDR3 sequences, 45% of them singletons, with approximately 20% in the top ten.

The source material was blood. This TCR derives from a woman in her sixties in good health. The rearrangement uses TRBV6-5 and TRBJ2-7; 8 positions agree with TRBD1. DNA of the CDR3: TGTGCCAGCAGTCGGACAGGGAGCCCCTACGAGCAGTACTTC. Translation: CASSRTGSPYEQYF.